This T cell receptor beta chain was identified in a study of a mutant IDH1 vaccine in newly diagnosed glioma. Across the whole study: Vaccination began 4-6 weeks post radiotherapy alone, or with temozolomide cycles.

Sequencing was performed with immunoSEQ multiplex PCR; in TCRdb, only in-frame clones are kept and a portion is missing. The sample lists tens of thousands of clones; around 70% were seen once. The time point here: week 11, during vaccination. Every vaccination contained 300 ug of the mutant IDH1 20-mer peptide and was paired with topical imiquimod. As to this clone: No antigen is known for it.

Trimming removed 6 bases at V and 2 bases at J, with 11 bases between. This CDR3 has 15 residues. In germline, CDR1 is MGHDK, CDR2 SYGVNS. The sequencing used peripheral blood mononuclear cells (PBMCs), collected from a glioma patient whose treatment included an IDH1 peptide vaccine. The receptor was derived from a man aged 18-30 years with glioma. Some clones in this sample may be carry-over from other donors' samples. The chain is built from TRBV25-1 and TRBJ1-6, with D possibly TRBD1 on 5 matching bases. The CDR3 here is CASSQTATYNSPLHF. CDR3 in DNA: TGTGCCAGCAGCCAGACAGCTACCTATAATTCACCCCTCCACTTT.